This TCR beta chain is drawn from a study of T cell repertoires in cytomegalovirus infection. Study information: HLA-B-restricted CMV epitopes that are well studied were used alongside recently identified HLA-C-restricted ones. Signatures in public TCR beta sequences pointed to both CMV infection and matching HLA type. Study-wide results and caveats: The cumulative frequency of public TCR beta families identified carriers of CMV plus the relevant HLA. HLA-C-restricted CMV-specific TCR beta clonotypes were dominant in the ex vivo response.

TCRdb used MiXCR to reprocess the reads, holding one entry per CDR3 protein. The table records some 700,000 distinct CDR3 sequences, roughly a third of them present only once. Comment on this clonotype: No antigen is known for it.

This specimen consisted of cultured PBMCs, obtained from culture after CMV antigen stimulation. The sequence was collected from a human donor in good health (CMV status not recorded). Some clones in this sample may be carry-over from other donors' samples.

The CDR3 bases are TGTGCCAGCTCCCCGACTAGCGGGGGATCTTCTAGCACAGATACGCAGTATTTT. Translation gives CASSPTSGGSSSTDTQYF. This chain joins TRBV18 and TRBJ2-3; TRBD2 aligns across 12 bases. V trimming: 6 bases; J trimming: 0 bases; junction bases outside the gene matches: 10. CDR3 size: 18 residues. The V gene's germline CDR1 is KGHSH and CDR2 LQKENI.